This T cell receptor (beta chain) was identified during a study of identical twins. This clonotype was observed a handful of times. MiXCR, run by TCRdb on the 5' RACE reads, gives a single entry per CDR3 protein. In the table there are 650,000 to 750,000 distinct CDR3 sequences, approximately 22% of which are singletons. These records were also assigned to another study, of T cells expressing NK-cell markers. That report notes: Seven of the eight sequenced donors were HCMV-seropositive; one was seronegative.

The specimen was PBMCs. This receptor was taken from a woman younger than 35 in good health.

DNA of the CDR3: TGTGCCTGGACAGGAGTGAACACTGAAGCTTTCTTT. Its translation: CAWTGVNTEAFF. The chain carries TRBV30 and TRBJ1-1; no definite D call. V was pared by 4 bases and J by 0 bases, with 6 bases between. There are 12 residues in the CDR3. Per germline, CDR1 GTSNPN and CDR2 SVGIG (reference sequence).